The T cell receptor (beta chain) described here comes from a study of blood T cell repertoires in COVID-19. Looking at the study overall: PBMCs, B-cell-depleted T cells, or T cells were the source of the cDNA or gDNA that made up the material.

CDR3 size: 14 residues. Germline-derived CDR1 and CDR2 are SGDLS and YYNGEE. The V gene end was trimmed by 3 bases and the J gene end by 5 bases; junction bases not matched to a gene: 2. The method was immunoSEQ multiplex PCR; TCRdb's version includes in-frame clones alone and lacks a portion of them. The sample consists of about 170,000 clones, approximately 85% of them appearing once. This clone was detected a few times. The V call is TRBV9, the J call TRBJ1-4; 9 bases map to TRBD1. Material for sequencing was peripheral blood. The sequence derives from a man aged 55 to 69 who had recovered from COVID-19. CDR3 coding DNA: TGTGCCAGCAGCGAGGGACAGGGCAATGAAAAACTGTTTTTT. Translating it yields CASSEGQGNEKLFF. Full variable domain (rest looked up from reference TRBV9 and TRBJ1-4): DSGVTQTPKHLITATGQRVTLRCSPRSGDLSVYWYQQSLDQGLQFLIQYYNGEERAKGNILERFSAQQFPDLHSELNLSSLELGDSALYFCASSEGQGNEKLFFGSGTQLSVL.